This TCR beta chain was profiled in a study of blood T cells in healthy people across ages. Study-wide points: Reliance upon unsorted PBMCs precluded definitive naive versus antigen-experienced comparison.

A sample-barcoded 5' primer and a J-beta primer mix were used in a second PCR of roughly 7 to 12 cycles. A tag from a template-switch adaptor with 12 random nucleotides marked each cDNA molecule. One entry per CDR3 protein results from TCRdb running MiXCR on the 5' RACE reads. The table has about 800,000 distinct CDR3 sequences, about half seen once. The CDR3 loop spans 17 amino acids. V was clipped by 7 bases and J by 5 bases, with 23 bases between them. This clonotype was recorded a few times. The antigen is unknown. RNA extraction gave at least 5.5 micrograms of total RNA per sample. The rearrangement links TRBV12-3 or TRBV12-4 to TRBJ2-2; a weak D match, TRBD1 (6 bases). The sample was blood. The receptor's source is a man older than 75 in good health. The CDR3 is CASNPGAGYQGTGELFF. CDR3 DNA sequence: TGTGCCAGCAACCCCGGTGCAGGTTACCAGGGGACCGGGGAGCTGTTTTTT.